This is a list of T cell receptor beta chains from one sample in a study of radiotherapy plus CTLA-4 blockade in lung cancer. Sequencing used immunoSEQ multiplex PCR; TCRdb keeps in-frame clones, though not all of them. The table shows about 90,000 clones, with more than 70% occurring only once. Sequenced material: peripheral blood, taken from a patient treated with radiotherapy plus ipilimumab. The receptor set was obtained from a human donor with non-small cell lung cancer that progressed on radiotherapy plus ipilimumab. Each CDR3 is given with its conserved first and last residue. D genes are given only for firm matches. Clone sizes are given selectively: once, few, many, or a class where the clone is expanded.

j_call: TRBJ2-7
d_call: NA
clone_size: NA
v_call: TRBV2
cdr3_aa: CASSVGAREQYF
cdr3_nt: TGTGCCAGCAGTGTTGGGGCTCGGGAGCAGTACTTC

j_call: TRBJ2-7
d_call: NA
clone_size: NA
v_call: TRBV10-3
cdr3_aa: CASRSSYEQYF
cdr3_nt: TGTGCCAGCCGTAGTTCCTACGAGCAGTACTTC

j_call: TRBJ2-5
d_call: TRBD1
clone_size: NA
v_call: TRBV5-4
cdr3_aa: CASSLETGWETQYF
cdr3_nt: TGTGCCAGCAGCTTGGAGACAGGGTGGGAGACCCAGTACTTC

j_call: TRBJ2-7
d_call: TRBD2
clone_size: NA
v_call: TRBV7-2
cdr3_aa: CASSLEAGGTYEQYF
cdr3_nt: TGTGCCAGCAGCTTAGAAGCGGGAGGCACCTACGAGCAGTACTTC

j_call: TRBJ2-1
d_call: NA
clone_size: few
v_call: TRBV6-1
cdr3_aa: CASSWDLRSYGLFF
cdr3_nt: TGTGCCAGCAGTTGGGACCTCCGGAGCTATGGCCTGTTCTTC

j_call: TRBJ2-1
d_call: NA
clone_size: NA
v_call: TRBV5-1
cdr3_aa: CASSLGGLNEQFF
cdr3_nt: TGCGCCAGCAGCTTGGGTGGGCTCAATGAGCAGTTCTTC

j_call: TRBJ2-2
d_call: TRBD2
clone_size: NA
v_call: TRBV9
cdr3_aa: CASSVLAGVPRGELFF
cdr3_nt: TGTGCCAGCAGCGTCCTAGCGGGGGTCCCCCGCGGGGAGCTGTTTTTT

j_call: TRBJ1-5
d_call: NA
clone_size: few
v_call: TRBV7-2
cdr3_aa: CASSVLVGAGMAQHF
cdr3_nt: TGTGCCAGCAGCGTTTTGGTTGGGGCGGGGATGGCCCAGCATTTT

j_call: TRBJ1-5
d_call: NA
clone_size: NA
v_call: TRBV30
cdr3_aa: CAWSVSGYQPQHF
cdr3_nt: TGTGCCTGGAGTGTGTCAGGGTATCAGCCCCAGCATTTT

j_call: TRBJ1-3
d_call: NA
clone_size: NA
v_call: TRBV9
cdr3_aa: CASSVEGKFGSGNTIYF
cdr3_nt: TGTGCCAGCAGCGTAGAGGGGAAGTTCGGCTCTGGAAACACCATATATTTT

j_call: TRBJ1-1
d_call: NA
clone_size: NA
v_call: TRBV28
cdr3_aa: CASSFTVNTEAFF
cdr3_nt: TGTGCCAGCAGTTTCACCGTGAACACTGAAGCTTTCTTT

j_call: TRBJ1-1
d_call: NA
clone_size: once
v_call: TRBV7-2
cdr3_aa: CASSNELNTEAFF
cdr3_nt: TGTGCCAGCAGCAACGAATTGAACACTGAAGCTTTCTTT

j_call: TRBJ1-2
d_call: NA
clone_size: NA
v_call: TRBV7-8
cdr3_aa: CASSLAAGGYTF
cdr3_nt: TGTGCCAGCAGCTTAGCGGCAGGCGGCTACACCTTC

j_call: TRBJ2-7
d_call: TRBD1
clone_size: NA
v_call: TRBV30
cdr3_aa: CAWKHRGSYEQYF
cdr3_nt: TGTGCCTGGAAGCACAGGGGGTCCTACGAGCAGTACTTC

j_call: TRBJ2-1
d_call: NA
clone_size: NA
v_call: TRBV7-6
cdr3_aa: CASSLAWGPNGDEQFF
cdr3_nt: TGTGCCAGCAGCTTGGCCTGGGGACCCAATGGCGATGAGCAGTTCTTC

j_call: TRBJ1-4
d_call: NA
clone_size: NA
v_call: TRBV4-2
cdr3_aa: CASSQVGREDAATNEKLFF
cdr3_nt: TGTGCCAGCAGCCAAGTCGGCAGGGAGGATGCCGCAACTAATGAAAAACTGTTTTTT

j_call: TRBJ2-7
d_call: NA
clone_size: NA
v_call: TRBV4-2
cdr3_aa: CASSQDAGNSYEQYF
cdr3_nt: TGTGCCAGCAGCCAAGATGCCGGGAACTCCTACGAGCAGTACTTC

j_call: TRBJ1-2
d_call: TRBD1
clone_size: few
v_call: TRBV6-5
cdr3_aa: CASSEGQDKPTGAF
cdr3_nt: TGTGCCAGCAGTGAGGGACAGGACAAACCTACTGGAGCCTTC

j_call: TRBJ2-2
d_call: TRBD2
clone_size: NA
v_call: TRBV6-1
cdr3_aa: CASSVVAGGPDGELFF
cdr3_nt: TGTGCCAGCAGTGTCGTTGCGGGAGGGCCTGACGGGGAGCTGTTTTTT

j_call: TRBJ2-1
d_call: TRBD2
clone_size: NA
v_call: TRBV19
cdr3_aa: CASRAKGLAASYNEQFF
cdr3_nt: TGTGCCAGTAGGGCCAAAGGACTAGCGGCCTCCTACAATGAGCAGTTCTTC

j_call: TRBJ1-3
d_call: NA
clone_size: NA
v_call: TRBV28
cdr3_aa: CASSLARSGNTIYF
cdr3_nt: TGTGCCAGCAGTTTAGCCAGGTCTGGAAACACCATATATTTT

j_call: TRBJ1-1
d_call: NA
clone_size: NA
v_call: TRBV7-9
cdr3_aa: CASSGPGNEAFF
cdr3_nt: TGTGCCAGCAGCGGTCCCGGGAATGAAGCTTTCTTT

j_call: TRBJ2-7
d_call: TRBD1
clone_size: NA
v_call: TRBV6-1
cdr3_aa: CASSDQVGTGSYSSYEQYF
cdr3_nt: TGTGCCAGCAGTGACCAAGTCGGGACAGGTTCCTATAGCTCCTACGAGCAGTACTTC

j_call: TRBJ2-7
d_call: TRBD2
clone_size: few
v_call: TRBV5-4
cdr3_aa: CASSKEASGESYEQYF
cdr3_nt: TGTGCCAGCAGCAAGGAGGCTAGCGGGGAGAGCTACGAGCAGTACTTC

j_call: TRBJ2-6
d_call: NA
clone_size: NA
v_call: TRBV5-1
cdr3_aa: CASSLDGLTSGANVLTF
cdr3_nt: TGCGCCAGCAGCTTGGACGGACTGACCTCTGGGGCCAACGTCCTGACTTTC

j_call: TRBJ1-3
d_call: NA
clone_size: once
v_call: TRBV6-5
cdr3_aa: CASSLGFAGNTIYF
cdr3_nt: TGTGCCAGCAGCTTGGGATTCGCTGGAAACACCATATATTTT

j_call: TRBJ2-2
d_call: NA
clone_size: NA
v_call: TRBV2
cdr3_aa: CASRKEIVGELFF
cdr3_nt: TGTGCCAGCCGAAAAGAGATTGTCGGGGAGCTGTTTTTT

j_call: TRBJ1-2
d_call: NA
clone_size: once
v_call: TRBV6-1
cdr3_aa: CASSEGGRPQTTF
cdr3_nt: TGTGCCAGCAGTGAAGGGGGACGTCCGCAAACTACCTTC

j_call: TRBJ1-5
d_call: NA
clone_size: NA
v_call: TRBV6-1
cdr3_aa: CASSEIDGQEEPQHF
cdr3_nt: TGTGCCAGCAGTGAAATAGATGGGCAGGAAGAGCCCCAGCATTTT

j_call: TRBJ1-1
d_call: NA
clone_size: NA
v_call: TRBV28
cdr3_aa: CASSFHRMNTEAFF
cdr3_nt: TGTGCCAGCAGTTTTCACAGAATGAACACTGAAGCTTTCTTT

j_call: TRBJ2-3
d_call: TRBD2
clone_size: NA
v_call: TRBV7-2
cdr3_aa: CASSDAGGPTDTQYF
cdr3_nt: TGTGCCAGCAGCGACGCGGGGGGGCCTACAGATACGCAGTATTTT

j_call: TRBJ1-2
d_call: TRBD1
clone_size: NA
v_call: TRBV30
cdr3_aa: CAWTRDRGLSGYTF
cdr3_nt: TGTGCCTGGACTCGGGACAGGGGTTTGAGTGGCTACACCTTC

j_call: TRBJ2-5
d_call: NA
clone_size: NA
v_call: TRBV7-2
cdr3_aa: CASSASGDGQYF
cdr3_nt: TGTGCCAGCAGCGCGTCCGGCGACGGGCAGTACTTC

j_call: TRBJ1-2
d_call: NA
clone_size: NA
v_call: TRBV6-5
cdr3_aa: CASSKTLIHNYGYTF
cdr3_nt: TGTGCCAGCAGTAAAACATTAATCCATAACTATGGCTACACCTTC

j_call: TRBJ1-2
d_call: NA
clone_size: few
v_call: TRBV6-1
cdr3_aa: CASSYGGVGGYTF
cdr3_nt: TGTGCCAGCAGTTATGGGGGGGTTGGAGGCTACACCTTC

j_call: TRBJ1-5
d_call: TRBD1
clone_size: NA
v_call: TRBV19
cdr3_aa: CASSGGQGSNQPQHF
cdr3_nt: TGTGCCAGTAGTGGTGGACAGGGTAGCAATCAGCCCCAGCATTTT

j_call: TRBJ2-1
d_call: TRBD2
clone_size: NA
v_call: TRBV7-8
cdr3_aa: CASSLTAGEGNEQFF
cdr3_nt: TGTGCCAGCAGCTTAACAGCGGGAGAGGGGAATGAGCAGTTCTTC

j_call: TRBJ1-4
d_call: NA
clone_size: NA
v_call: TRBV2
cdr3_aa: CASREQGEGEKLFF
cdr3_nt: TGTGCCAGCAGGGAACAGGGCGAAGGGGAAAAACTGTTTTTT

j_call: TRBJ1-1
d_call: TRBD1
clone_size: NA
v_call: TRBV9
cdr3_aa: CASSPRQGNSEAFF
cdr3_nt: TGTGCCAGCAGCCCCCGACAGGGTAACTCTGAAGCTTTCTTT

j_call: TRBJ1-1
d_call: NA
clone_size: NA
v_call: TRBV9
cdr3_aa: CASSSTPEATEAFF
cdr3_nt: TGTGCCAGCAGCTCTACCCCTGAAGCCACTGAAGCTTTCTTT

j_call: TRBJ2-2
d_call: NA
clone_size: few
v_call: TRBV5-1
cdr3_aa: CASSLDGGELFF
cdr3_nt: TGCGCCAGCAGCTTGGATGGCGGGGAGCTGTTTTTT

j_call: TRBJ1-5
d_call: NA
clone_size: few
v_call: TRBV6-5
cdr3_aa: CASSSSYSNQPQHF
cdr3_nt: TGTGCCAGCAGCTCATCTTATAGCAATCAGCCCCAGCATTTT

j_call: TRBJ1-3
d_call: NA
clone_size: NA
v_call: TRBV30
cdr3_aa: CAWSVPGFSGNTIYF
cdr3_nt: TGTGCCTGGAGCGTCCCTGGGTTCTCTGGAAACACCATATATTTT

j_call: TRBJ1-1
d_call: TRBD1
clone_size: NA
v_call: TRBV13
cdr3_aa: CASSWIPGQGADMNTEAFF
cdr3_nt: TGTGCCAGCAGCTGGATACCGGGACAGGGGGCGGATATGAACACTGAAGCTTTCTTT

j_call: TRBJ2-3
d_call: TRBD2
clone_size: once
v_call: TRBV5-1
cdr3_aa: CASSAGLAYSTDTQYF
cdr3_nt: TGCGCCAGCAGCGCGGGACTAGCGTACAGCACAGATACGCAGTATTTT

j_call: TRBJ2-7
d_call: TRBD2
clone_size: NA
v_call: TRBV6-6
cdr3_aa: CASSYGLAGASYEQYF
cdr3_nt: TGTGCCAGCAGTTACGGGCTAGCGGGGGCCTCCTACGAGCAGTACTTC

j_call: TRBJ2-7
d_call: NA
clone_size: NA
v_call: TRBV28
cdr3_aa: CASSPWGRSYEQYF
cdr3_nt: TGTGCCAGCAGTCCCTGGGGACGGTCCTACGAGCAGTACTTC

j_call: TRBJ2-7
d_call: NA
clone_size: NA
v_call: TRBV6-6
cdr3_aa: CASSYGKEGYEQYF
cdr3_nt: TGTGCCAGCAGTTACGGGAAAGAAGGGTACGAGCAGTACTTC

j_call: TRBJ2-7
d_call: NA
clone_size: NA
v_call: TRBV7-2
cdr3_aa: CASSPSSEYEQYF
cdr3_nt: TGTGCCAGCAGCCCATCTAGCGAGTACGAGCAGTACTTC

j_call: TRBJ1-4
d_call: NA
clone_size: NA
v_call: TRBV5-5
cdr3_aa: CASSLDPNNEKLFF
cdr3_nt: TGTGCCAGCAGCTTGGATCCGAATAATGAAAAACTGTTTTTT

j_call: TRBJ2-7
d_call: NA
clone_size: NA
v_call: TRBV28
cdr3_aa: CASSGWTGGDEQYF
cdr3_nt: TGTGCCAGCAGTGGTTGGACCGGCGGCGACGAGCAGTACTTC

j_call: TRBJ2-7
d_call: NA
clone_size: NA
v_call: TRBV7-2
cdr3_aa: CASSLQGTPGYEQYF
cdr3_nt: TGTGCCAGCAGCTTACAGGGGACGCCGGGCTACGAGCAGTACTTC

j_call: TRBJ1-4
d_call: NA
clone_size: NA
v_call: TRBV5-1
cdr3_aa: CASSYMDPDEKLFF
cdr3_nt: TGCGCCAGCAGCTATATGGATCCGGATGAAAAACTGTTTTTT

j_call: TRBJ2-6
d_call: NA
clone_size: NA
v_call: TRBV6-1
cdr3_aa: CASSEVGRSSGANVLTF
cdr3_nt: TGTGCCAGCAGTGAAGTGGGTAGAAGCTCTGGGGCCAACGTCCTGACTTTC

j_call: TRBJ1-1
d_call: NA
clone_size: NA
v_call: TRBV6-5
cdr3_aa: CASSIGQLGNTEAFF
cdr3_nt: TGTGCCAGCAGTATCGGACAGCTAGGCAACACTGAAGCTTTCTTT

j_call: TRBJ1-5
d_call: NA
clone_size: NA
v_call: TRBV5-6
cdr3_aa: CASSLGDQPQHF
cdr3_nt: TGTGCCAGCAGCTTGGGGGATCAGCCCCAGCATTTT

j_call: TRBJ1-1
d_call: NA
clone_size: NA
v_call: TRBV28
cdr3_aa: CASSRDSLYTEAFF
cdr3_nt: TGTGCCAGCAGTCGAGACAGCCTCTACACTGAAGCTTTCTTT

j_call: TRBJ1-5
d_call: NA
clone_size: few
v_call: TRBV14
cdr3_aa: CASSQDKEQPYQPQHF
cdr3_nt: TGTGCCAGCAGCCAAGATAAAGAACAGCCTTATCAGCCCCAGCATTTT

j_call: TRBJ2-3
d_call: NA
clone_size: few
v_call: TRBV10-3
cdr3_aa: CAISDDRLHTDTQYF
cdr3_nt: TGTGCCATCAGTGATGACAGACTACACACAGATACGCAGTATTTT